These 24 T cell receptor beta chains originate from one sample sequenced in a study of T-cell reconstitution after alpha-beta-depleted transplantation in children (dated by TCRdb to between 2015 and 2016). This specimen's treatment or condition label, interpreted: allogeneic hematopoietic cell transplantation with graft depleted of TCRalphabeta T cells and CD19 B cells. The method behind the library was PCR. The instrument was an Illumina HiSeq 2500. Molecular barcoding was employed in the preparation of TCR libraries, with unique molecular identifiers being used to normalize TCRbeta repertoire quantification. The public sequencing data were trimmed at Q25 with fastp and processed into clonotypes with MiXCR by TCRdb, which kept only in-frame beta chains. Rows are unified per CDR3 protein, each entry keeping the most common DNA and genes. For this sample the table gives about 980,000 distinct CDR3 sequences, of which roughly 29% were detected only once. The top ten hold over 25% of the sample.

The material sequenced was PBMCs, mostly from graft donor cells, taken 360 days after TCRalphabeta/CD19-depleted stem cell transplant. These TCRs come from a boy in the first two years of life who had a stem cell transplant for SCID, so the T cells may come from the graft donor.

This clonotype has more than one count but fewer than ten. The chain couples TRBV20-1 to TRBJ1-2, with a tentative D call TRBD1 (5 bases). Germline CDR1 DFQATT, CDR2 SNEGSKA (reference sequence). CDR3 length equals 12 residues. This chain's CDR3 is CRPYGGSGGYTF. In DNA form, the CDR3 reads TGCAGGCCGTATGGGGGGTCTGGCGGCTACACCTTC.

This clonotype was detected only a few times. This chain uses TRBV10-3 with TRBJ2-1; TRBD2 might be the D (5 bases). The CDR3 contains 12 residues. CDR1 is ENHRY and CDR2 is SYGVKD in the germline V gene. The ends were cut back, 7 bases at V and 6 bases at J, with 10 bases in the middle. The CDR3 DNA is TGTGCCATCATGGGCGGAGGCAATGAGCAGTTCTTC. Its translation: CAIMGGGNEQFF.

The chain carries TRBV4-1 and TRBJ2-7; a possible D gene is TRBD2 (5 bases). The V gene lost 4 bases and the J gene lost 1 base, with 14 bases spanning the gap. Germline V lookup: CDR1 MGHRA, CDR2 YSYEKL. The CDR3 spans 15 residues. CDR3 residues: CASSLGWSGSYEQYF. The CDR3 region has the DNA TGCGCCAGCAGCCTTGGGTGGTCGGGGTCCTACGAGCAGTACTTC.

This clonotype has just a few counts. J is TRBJ2-7 and V is TRBV5-6; D could derive from TRBD1 or TRBD2 (5 bases each). CDR1 is SGHDT and CDR2 is YYEEEE in the germline V gene. This CDR3 contains 15 residues. V dropped 0 bases and J dropped 2 bases, with 12 bases sitting between them. The CDR3 DNA is TGTGCCAGCAGCTTGGCCGGGAAGGGGACCTACGAGCAGTACTTC. Translated: CASSLAGKGTYEQYF. Full variable domain (remainder filled in from reference TRBV5-6 and TRBJ2-7): DAGVTQSPTHLIKTRGQQVTLRCSPKSGHDTVSWYQQALGQGPQFIFQYYEEEERQRGNFPDRFSGHQFPNYSSELNVNALLLGDSALYLCASSLAGKGTYEQYFGPGTRLTVT.

This clonotype was found a few times. The chain links TRBV2 to TRBJ2-3, with 8 bases matching TRBD2. After removal of 7 bases from V and 6 bases from J, the junction contained 6 bases not matched to a gene. Germline V lookup: CDR1 SNHLY, CDR2 FYNNEI. This CDR3 region has 13 residues. This chain's CDR3 is CASTGRGTDTQYF. DNA of the CDR3: TGTGCCAGCACCGGGAGGGGAACGGATACGCAGTATTTT.

The chain combines TRBV20-1 with TRBJ2-3, with D possibly being TRBD1 (6 bases). This CDR3 is 15 amino acids long. V lost 0 bases and J 4 bases, leaving 14 bases between the germline ends. From germline, CDR1 is DFQATT and CDR2 SNEGSKA (reference sequence). The DNA of the CDR3 is TGCAGTGCTAGAGATCGCAGGGGTCAGGCAGATACGCAGTATTTT. Encoded protein: CSARDRRGQADTQYF.

In its sample, this clonotype was seen many times. This sequence joins TRBV12-3 or TRBV12-4 and TRBJ1-1; D might be TRBD1 (5 bases). The V gene lost 3 bases and the J gene lost 0 bases, with 5 bases spanning the gap. This CDR3 region has 13 residues. For the CDR3, the DNA is TGTGCCAGCAGTTTGACAGTGAACACTGAAGCTTTCTTT. Encoded protein: CASSLTVNTEAFF.

The chain employs TRBV28 and TRBJ2-1; TRBD2 matches at 8 bases. CDR3 size: 15 residues. Germline V gene sequence: CDR1 MDHEN, CDR2 SYDVKM. V shed 4 bases, J shed 6 bases, and the junction held 8 bases outside the gene matches. As DNA, the CDR3 is TGTGCCAGCAGTTCGTCCAGGACTAGCTCCAATGAGCAGTTCTTC. This sequence encodes CASSSSRTSSNEQFF.

This chain uses TRBV15 with TRBJ2-1; no clear D gene. Trimming left V 3 bases short and J 5 bases short, with 23 bases between. Germline CDR1 LNHNV, CDR2 YYDKDF (reference sequence). The CDR3 runs to 18 residues. Here the CDR3 reads CATSRGVHLLTSHNEQFF. CDR3 in DNA: TGTGCCACCAGCAGGGGTGTCCACCTGCTTACGTCTCACAATGAGCAGTTCTTC.

This clonotype was picked up a small number of times. The chain has TRBV6-5 and TRBJ2-7; no clear D. From germline, CDR1 is MNHEY and CDR2 SVGAGI. This CDR3 has 15 amino acids. V was trimmed by 0 bases and J by 2 bases, leaving 11 bases between them. The CDR3 coding sequence is TGTGCCAGCAGTTACTCAGAGTCGGTCCCCTACGAGCAGTACTTC. Translation: CASSYSESVPYEQYF.

This clonotype has only a few counts. This chain uses TRBV29-1 with TRBJ1-5, with D possibly being TRBD1 (5 bases). V lost 4 bases to trimming and J lost 0 bases, with 7 bases between them. CDR1 SQVTM and CDR2 ANQGSEA come from the germline V gene. The CDR3 contains 13 residues. In nucleotides, the CDR3 is TGCAGCGTTGGGGGGGATAGCAATCAGCCCCAGCATTTT. Its translation is CSVGGDSNQPQHF. Using reference TRBV29-1 and TRBJ1-5 for the parts outside the CDR3, the full variable domain is SAVISQKPSRDICQRGTSLTIQCQVDSQVTMMFWYRQQPGQSLTLIATANQGSEATYESGFVIDKFPISRPNLTFSTLTVSNMSPEDSSIYLCSVGGDSNQPQHFGDGTRLSIL.

This clonotype was seen a few times. This CDR3 is CASSSDSSSYEQYF. The DNA of the CDR3 is TGTGCCAGCAGCTCCGACTCGAGCTCCTACGAGCAGTACTTC. The chain couples TRBV5-6 to TRBJ2-7; unclear D gene. Trimming cost V 3 bases and J 0 bases, with 10 bases left between them. The germline V gene encodes CDR1 SGHDT and CDR2 YYEEEE. The CDR3 is 14 amino acids.

CDR3 in amino acids: CASSKGDGNTIYF. In DNA form, the CDR3 reads TGTGCCAGCAGCAAAGGGGATGGAAACACCATATATTTT. The rearrangement links TRBV9 to TRBJ1-3, with D possibly TRBD1 on 5 matching bases. Trimming cost V 4 bases and J 3 bases, with 8 bases left between them. CDR3 size: 13 residues. The germline V gene has CDR1 SGDLS and CDR2 YYNGEE.

This clonotype was picked up many times. The chain recombines TRBV5-1 with TRBJ2-3; 8 nucleotides agree with TRBD2. CDR3 length: 14 residues. J lost 1 base, V lost 4 bases, and 2 bases had no gene match. The germline gives CDR1 SGHRS, CDR2 YFSETQ. The CDR3 DNA follows: TGCGCCAGCAGCCCGACTAGCGGCACAGATACGCAGTATTTT. It is translated as CASSPTSGTDTQYF.

Only a few counts were recorded for this clonotype. The chain recombines TRBV15 with TRBJ2-4, with D perhaps matching TRBD2 (5 bases). The CDR3 covers 15 residues. The V end lost 5 bases, the J end lost 0 bases, and 11 bases lay between the germline ends. Germline V gene lookup returns CDR1 LNHNV and CDR2 YYDKDF (reference sequence). CDR3 bases: TGTGCCACCAGCCCGCGCGGGCTAGCCAAAAACATTCAGTACTTC. Translated: CATSPRGLAKNIQYF.

There are a few counts of this clonotype. V and J are TRBV2 and TRBJ2-2; 9 bases match TRBD1. Trimming cost V 7 bases and J 8 bases; bases outside gene matches: 11. CDR3 length: 15 residues. Germline V gene sequence: CDR1 SNHLY, CDR2 FYNNEI. CDR3 residues: CASKGTGTFWGELFF. For the CDR3, the DNA is TGTGCCAGCAAGGGGACAGGGACCTTCTGGGGGGAGCTGTTTTTT.

J is TRBJ2-1 and V is TRBV12-3 or TRBV12-4; D may be TRBD1 (6 bases). This CDR3 spans 15 amino acids. Deletions cut 5 bases from V and 6 bases from J, with 17 bases between. CDR3 sequence (DNA): TGTGCCAGCAGTCCACAGGGTTTGTTCGGCAATGAGCAGTTCTTC. Translation: CASSPQGLFGNEQFF.

The chain combines TRBV13 with TRBJ1-1; D not resolved. The length of the CDR3 is 15 residues. Germline values: CDR1 PRHDT, CDR2 FYEKMQ (reference sequence). The germline V and J ends were trimmed by 5 bases and 1 base, with 14 bases remaining between them. The CDR3 is CASSLPEGPNTEAFF. Written as DNA, the CDR3 is TGTGCCAGCAGCCTTCCGGAAGGCCCGAACACTGAAGCTTTCTTT.

The rearrangement joins TRBV9 to TRBJ1-1; a possible D gene is TRBD1 (6 bases). CDR1 and CDR2 (germline): SGDLS, YYNGEE. This CDR3 has 17 residues. The V and J ends lost 0 bases and 0 bases respectively, with 15 bases between them. The CDR3 coding sequence is TGTGCCAGCAGCGTAGGAGGGACACCCATAATGAACACTGAAGCTTTCTTT. Encoded protein: CASSVGGTPIMNTEAFF.

This clonotype turned up a few times. The chain carries TRBV29-1 and TRBJ1-5, with D uncertain. The CDR3 is 14 residues long. Germline V gene sequence: CDR1 SQVTM, CDR2 ANQGSEA. The V end was cut by 3 bases, the J end by 0 bases, with 9 bases between. For the CDR3, the DNA is TGCAGCGTTGAGGGCAGCAATAGCAATCAGCCCCAGCATTTT. It translates to CSVEGSNSNQPQHF. Using reference TRBV29-1 and TRBJ1-5 for the parts outside the CDR3, the full variable domain is SAVISQKPSRDICQRGTSLTIQCQVDSQVTMMFWYRQQPGQSLTLIATANQGSEATYESGFVIDKFPISRPNLTFSTLTVSNMSPEDSSIYLCSVEGSNSNQPQHFGDGTRLSIL.

In DNA form, the CDR3 reads TGTGCCACCAGCAGTAGACAGGGTCTTAGCAATCAGCCCCAGCATTTT. Its protein product is CATSSRQGLSNQPQHF. The chain links TRBV15 to TRBJ1-5; 7 bases match TRBD1. Germline lookup yields CDR1 LNHNV and CDR2 YYDKDF (reference sequence). This CDR3 contains 16 residues. Trimming removed 3 bases from V and 0 bases from J; junction bases left unmatched: 5.

This clonotype was counted between two and nine times. The chain links TRBV12-3 or TRBV12-4 to TRBJ1-5, with D unresolved. This CDR3 is built from 15 residues. V was shortened by 5 bases and J by 3 bases, with 14 bases between the two germline ends. The CDR3 sequence is CASSPAGIDNQPQHF. CDR3 nucleotides: TGTGCCAGCAGTCCCGCCGGGATTGACAATCAGCCCCAGCATTTT.

This clonotype was counted only a few times. The CDR3 reads CASHPARGGGNTIYF. The CDR3, as DNA: TGTGCCAGCCATCCGGCAAGGGGAGGAGGAAACACCATATATTTT. The J gene is TRBJ1-3, the V gene TRBV6-1; possibly TRBD1 for D (5 bases). CDR3 size: 15 residues. Trimming removed 8 bases at V and 4 bases at J, with 18 bases between. Germline CDR1 reads MNHNS; CDR2 reads SASEGT.

This clonotype was recorded many times. This chain connects TRBV15 to TRBJ2-3, with D unresolved. The germline V gene encodes CDR1 LNHNV and CDR2 YYDKDF (reference sequence). The CDR3 runs 16 residues. The V and J ends lost 0 bases and 8 bases respectively, with 18 bases between them. The CDR3 DNA reads TGTGCCACCAGCAGAGAAAATACCGGCCCATGGAGTACGCAGTATTTT. Translation: CATSRENTGPWSTQYF.